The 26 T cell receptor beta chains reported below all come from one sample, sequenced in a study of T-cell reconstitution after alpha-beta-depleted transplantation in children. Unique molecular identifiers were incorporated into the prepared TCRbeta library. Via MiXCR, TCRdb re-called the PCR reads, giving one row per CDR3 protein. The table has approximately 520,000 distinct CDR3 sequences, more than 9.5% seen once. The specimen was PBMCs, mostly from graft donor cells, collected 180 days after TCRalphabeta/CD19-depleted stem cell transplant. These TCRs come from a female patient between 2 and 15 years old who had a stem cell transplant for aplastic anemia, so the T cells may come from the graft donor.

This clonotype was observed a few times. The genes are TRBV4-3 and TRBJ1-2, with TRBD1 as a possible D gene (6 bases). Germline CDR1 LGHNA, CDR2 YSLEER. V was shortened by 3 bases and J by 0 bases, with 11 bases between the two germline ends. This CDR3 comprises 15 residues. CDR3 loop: CASSQEGGPNYGYTF. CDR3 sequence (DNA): TGCGCCAGCAGCCAGGAGGGGGGTCCTAACTATGGCTACACCTTC.

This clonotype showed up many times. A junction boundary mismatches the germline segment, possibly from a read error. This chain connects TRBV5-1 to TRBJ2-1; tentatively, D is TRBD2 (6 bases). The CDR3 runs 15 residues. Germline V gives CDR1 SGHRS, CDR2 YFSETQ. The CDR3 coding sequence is TGTGCCAGCAGTTTGGGGGGAGGCTCCTACAATGAGCAGTTCTTC. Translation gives CASSLGGGSYNEQFF.

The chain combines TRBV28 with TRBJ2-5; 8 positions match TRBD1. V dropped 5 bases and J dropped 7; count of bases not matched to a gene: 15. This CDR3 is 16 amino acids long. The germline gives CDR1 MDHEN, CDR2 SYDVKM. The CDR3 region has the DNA TGTGCCAGCAGTCCACCTGGACAGGGACTCTTCGGGACCCAGTACTTC. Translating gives CASSPPGQGLFGTQYF.

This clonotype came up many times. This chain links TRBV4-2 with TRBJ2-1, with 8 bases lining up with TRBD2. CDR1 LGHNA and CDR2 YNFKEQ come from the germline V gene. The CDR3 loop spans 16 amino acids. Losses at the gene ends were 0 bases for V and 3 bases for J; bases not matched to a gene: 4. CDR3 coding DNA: TGTGCCAGCAGCCAAGAACTAGCGGCCTTCTACAATGAGCAGTTCTTC. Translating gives CASSQELAAFYNEQFF.

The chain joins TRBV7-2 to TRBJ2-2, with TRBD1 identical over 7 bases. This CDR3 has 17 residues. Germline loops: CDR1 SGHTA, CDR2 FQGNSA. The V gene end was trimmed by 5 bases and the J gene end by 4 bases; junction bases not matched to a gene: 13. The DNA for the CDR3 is TGTGCCAGCAGCCTTAACAGGGGTCGGTCCTCCACCGGGGAGCTGTTTTTT. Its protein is CASSLNRGRSSTGELFF.

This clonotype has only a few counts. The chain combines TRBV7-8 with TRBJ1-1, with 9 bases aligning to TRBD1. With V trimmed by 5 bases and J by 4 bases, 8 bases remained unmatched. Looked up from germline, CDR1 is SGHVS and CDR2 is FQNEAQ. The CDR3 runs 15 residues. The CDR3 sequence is CASSRQATGGTEAFF. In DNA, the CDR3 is TGTGCCAGCAGCCGCCAAGCGACAGGGGGCACTGAAGCTTTCTTT.

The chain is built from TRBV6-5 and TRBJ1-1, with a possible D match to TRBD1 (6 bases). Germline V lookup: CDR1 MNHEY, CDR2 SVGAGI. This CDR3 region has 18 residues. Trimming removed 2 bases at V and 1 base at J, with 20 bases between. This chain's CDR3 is CASSYAAIVGGRNTEAFF. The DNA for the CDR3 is TGTGCCAGCAGTTACGCCGCCATCGTGGGGGGCCGGAACACTGAAGCTTTCTTT.

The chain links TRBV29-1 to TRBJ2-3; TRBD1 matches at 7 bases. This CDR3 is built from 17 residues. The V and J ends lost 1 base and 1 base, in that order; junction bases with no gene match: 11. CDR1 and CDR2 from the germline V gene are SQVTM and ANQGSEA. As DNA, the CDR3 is TGCAGCGTTGAAGCCCCCTTAGAAGGACAGGGCACAGATACGCAGTATTTT. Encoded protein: CSVEAPLEGQGTDTQYF.

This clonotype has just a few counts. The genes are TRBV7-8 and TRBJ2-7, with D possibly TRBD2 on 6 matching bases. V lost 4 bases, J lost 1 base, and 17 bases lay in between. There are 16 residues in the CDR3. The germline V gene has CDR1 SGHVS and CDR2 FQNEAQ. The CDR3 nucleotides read TGTGCCAGCAGCTCCAAAATGGGAGGAGGATCCTACGAGCAGTACGTC. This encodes CASSSKMGGGSYEQYV.

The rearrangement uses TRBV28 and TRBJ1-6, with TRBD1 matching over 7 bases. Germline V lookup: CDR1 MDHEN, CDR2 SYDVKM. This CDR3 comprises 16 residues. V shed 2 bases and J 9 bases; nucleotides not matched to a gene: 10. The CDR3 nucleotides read TGTGCCAGCAGTTTAAATCGGGCAGGGGGACTTTCACCCCTCCACTTT. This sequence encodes CASSLNRAGGLSPLHF. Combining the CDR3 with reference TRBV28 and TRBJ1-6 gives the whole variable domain DVKVTQSSRYLVKRTGEKVFLECVQDMDHENMFWYRQDPGLGLRLIYFSYDVKMKEKGDIPEGYSVSREKKERFSLILESASTNQTSMYLCASSLNRAGGLSPLHFGNGTRLTVT.

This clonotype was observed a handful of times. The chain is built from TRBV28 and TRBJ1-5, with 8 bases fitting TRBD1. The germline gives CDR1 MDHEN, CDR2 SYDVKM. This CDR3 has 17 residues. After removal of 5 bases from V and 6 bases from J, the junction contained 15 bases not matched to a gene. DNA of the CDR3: TGTGCCAGCAGTCCAGGGAACGTTTGGACAGGGCTTCAGCCCCAGCATTTT. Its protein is CASSPGNVWTGLQPQHF.

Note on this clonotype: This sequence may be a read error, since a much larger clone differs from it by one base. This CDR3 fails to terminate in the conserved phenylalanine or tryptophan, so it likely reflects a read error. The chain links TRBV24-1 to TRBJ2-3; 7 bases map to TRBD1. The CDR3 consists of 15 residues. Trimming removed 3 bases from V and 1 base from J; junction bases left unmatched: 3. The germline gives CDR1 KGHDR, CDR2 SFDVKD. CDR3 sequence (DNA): TGTGCCACCAGTGATCCGGGACAGCGCACAGATACGCAGTATTCT. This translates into CATSDPGQRTDTQYS.

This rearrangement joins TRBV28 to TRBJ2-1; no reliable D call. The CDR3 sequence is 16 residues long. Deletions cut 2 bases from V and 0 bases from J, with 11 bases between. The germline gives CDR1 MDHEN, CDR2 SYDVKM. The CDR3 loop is CASSLGTLLSYNEQFF. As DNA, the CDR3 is TGTGCCAGCAGTTTAGGCACTTTACTCTCCTACAATGAGCAGTTCTTC.

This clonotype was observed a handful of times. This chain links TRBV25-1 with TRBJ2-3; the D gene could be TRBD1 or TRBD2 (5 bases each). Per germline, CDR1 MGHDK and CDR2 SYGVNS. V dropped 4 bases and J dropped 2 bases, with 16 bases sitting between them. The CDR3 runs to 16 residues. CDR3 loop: CASSGWGGQTTDTQYF. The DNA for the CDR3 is TGTGCCAGCAGTGGGTGGGGCGGGCAGACCACAGATACGCAGTATTTT.

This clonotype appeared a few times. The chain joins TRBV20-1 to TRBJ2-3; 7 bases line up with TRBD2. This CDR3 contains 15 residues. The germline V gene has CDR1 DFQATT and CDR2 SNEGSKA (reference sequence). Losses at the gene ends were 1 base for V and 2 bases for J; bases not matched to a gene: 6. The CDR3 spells CSARGLAESTDTQYF. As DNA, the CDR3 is TGCAGTGCTAGAGGGCTAGCGGAGTCCACAGATACGCAGTATTTT.

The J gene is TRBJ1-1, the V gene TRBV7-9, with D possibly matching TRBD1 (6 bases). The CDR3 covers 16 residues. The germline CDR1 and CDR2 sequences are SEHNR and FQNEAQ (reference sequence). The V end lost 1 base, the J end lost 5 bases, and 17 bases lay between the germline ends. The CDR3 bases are TGTGCCAGCAGCTTAGGGCCTACGAGGGGGATTACTGAAGCTTTCTTT. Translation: CASSLGPTRGITEAFF.

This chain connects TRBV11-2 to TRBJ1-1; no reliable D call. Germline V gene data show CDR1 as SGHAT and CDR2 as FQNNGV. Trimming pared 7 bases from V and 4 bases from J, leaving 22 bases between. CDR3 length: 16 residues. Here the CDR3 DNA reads TGTGCCAGCATAGCCATGTGGGGAGGAGGCGCCACTGAAGCTTTCTTT. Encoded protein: CASIAMWGGGATEAFF.

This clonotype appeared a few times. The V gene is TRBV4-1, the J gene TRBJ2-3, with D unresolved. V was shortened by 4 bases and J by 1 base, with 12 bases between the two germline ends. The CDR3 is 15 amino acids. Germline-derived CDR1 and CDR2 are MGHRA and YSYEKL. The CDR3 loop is CASSPAVGGTDTQYF. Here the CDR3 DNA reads TGCGCCAGCAGCCCGGCAGTTGGTGGCACAGATACGCAGTATTTT.

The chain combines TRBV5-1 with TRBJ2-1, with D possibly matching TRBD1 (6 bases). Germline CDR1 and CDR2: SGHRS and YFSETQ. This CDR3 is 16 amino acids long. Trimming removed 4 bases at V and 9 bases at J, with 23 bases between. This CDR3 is CASSRVGDTRLPEQFF. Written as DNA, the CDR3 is TGCGCCAGCAGCAGGGTGGGGGACACCAGATTACCTGAGCAGTTCTTC. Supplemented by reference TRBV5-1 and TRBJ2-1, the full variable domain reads KAGVTQTPRYLIKTRGQQVTLSCSPISGHRSVSWYQQTPGQGLQFLFEYFSETQRNKGNFPGRFSGRQFSNSRSEMNVSTLELGDSALYLCASSRVGDTRLPEQFFGPGTRLTVL.

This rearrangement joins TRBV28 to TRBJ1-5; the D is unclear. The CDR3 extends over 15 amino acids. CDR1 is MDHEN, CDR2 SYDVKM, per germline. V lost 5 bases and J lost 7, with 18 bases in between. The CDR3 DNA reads TGTGCCAGCAGTAGGTCGTTGGGGTGGGAGCAGCCCCAGCATTTT. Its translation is CASSRSLGWEQPQHF.

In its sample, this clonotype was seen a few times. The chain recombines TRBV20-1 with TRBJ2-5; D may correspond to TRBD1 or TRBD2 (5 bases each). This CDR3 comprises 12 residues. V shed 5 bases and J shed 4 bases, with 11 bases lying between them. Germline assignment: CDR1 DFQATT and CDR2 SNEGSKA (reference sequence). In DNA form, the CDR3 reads TGCAGTGCTGAGGGCCAGGGAGAGACCCAGTACTTC. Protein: CSAEGQGETQYF.

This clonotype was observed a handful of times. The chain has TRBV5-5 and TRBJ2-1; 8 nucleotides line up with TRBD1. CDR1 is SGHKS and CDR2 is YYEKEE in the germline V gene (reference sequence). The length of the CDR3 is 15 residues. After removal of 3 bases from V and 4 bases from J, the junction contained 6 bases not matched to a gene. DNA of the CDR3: TGTGCCAGCAGCTCCGGACAGGGTCTTTACAATGAGCAGTTCTTC. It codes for CASSSGQGLYNEQFF.

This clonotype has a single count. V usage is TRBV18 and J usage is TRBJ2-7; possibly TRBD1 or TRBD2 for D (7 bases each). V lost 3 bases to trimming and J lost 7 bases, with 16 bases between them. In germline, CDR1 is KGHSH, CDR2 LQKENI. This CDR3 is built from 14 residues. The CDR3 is CASSPRGGEGEQYV. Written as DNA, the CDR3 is TGTGCCAGCTCACCCAGGGGGGGAGAAGGGGAGCAGTACGTC.

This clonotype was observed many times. CDR3 region: CASSPSGRSNTGELFF. The CDR3 DNA reads as TGTGCCAGCAGTCCCTCGGGCAGGTCGAACACCGGGGAGCTGTTTTTT. The chain links TRBV12-3 or TRBV12-4 to TRBJ2-2; D gene uncertain. The length of the CDR3 is 16 residues. V was cut by 5 bases and J by 0 bases, with 13 bases left in between.

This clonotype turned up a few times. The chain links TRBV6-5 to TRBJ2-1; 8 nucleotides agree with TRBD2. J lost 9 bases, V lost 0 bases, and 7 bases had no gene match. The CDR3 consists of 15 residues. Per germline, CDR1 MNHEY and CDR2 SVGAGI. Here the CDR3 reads CASSYSARGAREQFF. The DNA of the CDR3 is TGTGCCAGCAGTTACTCTGCGCGGGGGGCCCGTGAGCAGTTCTTC.

Here the CDR3 DNA reads TGTGCCAGCAGAGGTACAGGGATAGGGTCACCCCTCCACTTT. Encoded protein: CASRGTGIGSPLHF. This sequence joins TRBV28 and TRBJ1-6; maybe TRBD1 (6 bases). Germline CDR1 reads MDHEN; CDR2 reads SYDVKM. CDR3 length: 14 amino acids. The V end lost 6 bases, the J end lost 10 bases, and 16 bases lay between the germline ends.